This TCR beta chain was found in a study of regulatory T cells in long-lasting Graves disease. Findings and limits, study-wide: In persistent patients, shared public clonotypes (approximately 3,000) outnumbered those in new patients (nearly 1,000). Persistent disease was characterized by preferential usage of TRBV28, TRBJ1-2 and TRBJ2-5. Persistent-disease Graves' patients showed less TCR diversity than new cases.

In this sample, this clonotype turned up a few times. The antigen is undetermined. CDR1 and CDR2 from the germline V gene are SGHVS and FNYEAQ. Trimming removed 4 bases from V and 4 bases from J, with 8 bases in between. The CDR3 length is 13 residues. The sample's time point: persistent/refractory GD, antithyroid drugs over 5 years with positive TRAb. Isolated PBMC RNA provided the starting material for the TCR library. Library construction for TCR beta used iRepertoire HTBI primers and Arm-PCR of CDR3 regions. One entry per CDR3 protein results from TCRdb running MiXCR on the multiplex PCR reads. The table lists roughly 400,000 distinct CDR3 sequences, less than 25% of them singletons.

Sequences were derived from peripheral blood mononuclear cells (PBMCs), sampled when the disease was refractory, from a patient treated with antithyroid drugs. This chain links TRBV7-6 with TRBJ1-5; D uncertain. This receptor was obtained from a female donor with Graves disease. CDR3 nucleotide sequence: TGTGCCAGCAGCTCCTACAGAAATCAGCCCCAGCATTTT. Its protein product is CASSSYRNQPQHF.